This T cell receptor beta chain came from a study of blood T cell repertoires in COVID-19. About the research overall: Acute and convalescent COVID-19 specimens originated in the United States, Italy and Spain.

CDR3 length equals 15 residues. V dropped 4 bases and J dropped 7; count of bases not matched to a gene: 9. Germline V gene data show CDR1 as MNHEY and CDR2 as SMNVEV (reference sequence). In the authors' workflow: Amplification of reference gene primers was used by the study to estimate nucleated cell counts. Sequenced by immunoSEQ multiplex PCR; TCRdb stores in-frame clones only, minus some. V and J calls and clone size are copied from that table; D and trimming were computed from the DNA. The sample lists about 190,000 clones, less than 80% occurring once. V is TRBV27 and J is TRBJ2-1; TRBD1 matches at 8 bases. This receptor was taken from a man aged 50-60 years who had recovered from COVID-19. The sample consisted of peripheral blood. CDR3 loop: CASSYGQGRTNEQFF. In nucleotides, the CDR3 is TGTGCCAGCAGTTATGGACAGGGTAGGACGAATGAGCAGTTCTTC.